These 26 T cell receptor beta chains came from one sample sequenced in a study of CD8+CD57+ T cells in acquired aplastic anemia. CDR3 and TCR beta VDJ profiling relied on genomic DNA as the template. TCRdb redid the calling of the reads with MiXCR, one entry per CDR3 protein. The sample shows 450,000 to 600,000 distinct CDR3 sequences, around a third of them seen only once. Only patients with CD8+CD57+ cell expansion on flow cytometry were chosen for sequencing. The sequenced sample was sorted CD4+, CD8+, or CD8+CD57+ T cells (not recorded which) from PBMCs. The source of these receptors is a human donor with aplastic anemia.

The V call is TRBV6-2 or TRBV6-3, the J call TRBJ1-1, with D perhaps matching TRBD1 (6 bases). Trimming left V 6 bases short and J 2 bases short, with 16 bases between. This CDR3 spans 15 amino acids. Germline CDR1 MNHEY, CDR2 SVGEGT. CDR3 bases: TGTGCCAGCAGGGAACAGGGCGCTTCAAACACTGAAGCTTTCTTT. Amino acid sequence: CASREQGASNTEAFF.

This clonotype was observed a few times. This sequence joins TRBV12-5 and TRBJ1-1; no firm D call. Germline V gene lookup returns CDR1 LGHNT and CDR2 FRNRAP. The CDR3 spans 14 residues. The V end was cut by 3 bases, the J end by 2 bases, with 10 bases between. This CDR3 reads CASGFSSPNTEAFF. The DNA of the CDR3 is TGTGCTAGTGGTTTCAGCTCGCCTAACACTGAAGCTTTCTTT.

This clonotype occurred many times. The CDR3 reads CATSSRDRGGTEAFF. The CDR3 DNA is TGTGCCACCAGCAGTCGGGACAGGGGTGGAACTGAAGCTTTCTTT. The chain uses TRBV15 and TRBJ1-1, with 10 nucleotides matching TRBD1. The CDR3 is 15 residues long. Germline V CDR1 and CDR2: LNHNV, YYDKDF (reference sequence). With 3 bases clipped from V and 5 bases from J, the junction kept 6 bases outside the gene matches.

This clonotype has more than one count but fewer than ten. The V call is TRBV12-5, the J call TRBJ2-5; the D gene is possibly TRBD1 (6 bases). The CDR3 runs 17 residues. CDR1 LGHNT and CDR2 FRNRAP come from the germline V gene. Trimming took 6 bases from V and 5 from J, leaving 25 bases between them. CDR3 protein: CASGRITGTFGTETQYF. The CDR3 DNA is TGTGCTAGTGGGCGTATCACCGGGACATTCGGGACGGAGACCCAGTACTTC.

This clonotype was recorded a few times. The CDR3 DNA reads as TGTGCCAGCAGCCGCGGGGAGGGCTCCTATAATTCACCCCTCCACTTT. This gives the protein CASSRGEGSYNSPLHF. The V call is TRBV11-2, the J call TRBJ1-6; D not certain. CDR3 size: 16 residues. Trimming left V 5 bases short and J 0 bases short, with 11 bases between. The germline V gene has CDR1 SGHAT and CDR2 FQNNGV.

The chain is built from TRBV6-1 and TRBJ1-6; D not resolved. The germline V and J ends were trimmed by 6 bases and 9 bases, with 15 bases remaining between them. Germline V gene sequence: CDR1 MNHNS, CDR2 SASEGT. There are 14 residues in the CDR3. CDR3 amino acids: CASSSGRQSSPLHF. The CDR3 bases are TGTGCCAGCAGCTCGGGCCGGCAATCTTCACCCCTCCACTTT.

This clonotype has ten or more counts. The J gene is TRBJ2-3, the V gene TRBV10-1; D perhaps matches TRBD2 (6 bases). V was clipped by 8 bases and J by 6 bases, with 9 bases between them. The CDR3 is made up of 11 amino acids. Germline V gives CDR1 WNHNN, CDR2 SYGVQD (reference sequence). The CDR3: CASLGRDTQYF. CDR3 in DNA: TGCGCCAGCCTTGGGAGGGATACGCAGTATTTT.

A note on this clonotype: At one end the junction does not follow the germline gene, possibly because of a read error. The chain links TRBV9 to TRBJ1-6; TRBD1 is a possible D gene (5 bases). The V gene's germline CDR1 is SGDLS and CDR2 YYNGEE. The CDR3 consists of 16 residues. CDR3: CASSSGRANYKSPLHF. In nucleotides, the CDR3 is TGTGCCAGCTCAAGTGGCAGGGCTAATTATAAGTCACCCCTCCACTTT.

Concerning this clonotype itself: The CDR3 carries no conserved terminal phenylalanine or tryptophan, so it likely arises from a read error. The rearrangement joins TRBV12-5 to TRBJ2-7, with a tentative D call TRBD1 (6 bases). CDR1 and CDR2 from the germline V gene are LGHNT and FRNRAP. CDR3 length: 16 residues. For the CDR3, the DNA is TGTGCTAGTGGTCCCTTAGACCTGACAGGTAGCTACGGGCAGTACCTC. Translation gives CASGPLDLTGSYGQYL.

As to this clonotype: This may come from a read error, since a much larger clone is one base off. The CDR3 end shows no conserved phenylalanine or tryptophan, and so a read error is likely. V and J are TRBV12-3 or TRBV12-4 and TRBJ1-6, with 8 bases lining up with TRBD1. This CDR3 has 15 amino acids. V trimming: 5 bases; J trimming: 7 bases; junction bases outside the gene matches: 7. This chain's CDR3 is CASSISRDRNSPLHL. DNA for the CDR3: TGTGCCAGCAGTATCAGCCGGGACAGGAATTCACCCCTCCACTTG.

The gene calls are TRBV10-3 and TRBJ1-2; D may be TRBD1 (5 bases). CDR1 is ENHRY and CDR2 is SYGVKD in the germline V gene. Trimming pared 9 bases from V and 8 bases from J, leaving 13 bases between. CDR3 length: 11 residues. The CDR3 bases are TGTGCCATTGGGGGTCTGAGGGGCTACACCTTC. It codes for CAIGGLRGYTF.

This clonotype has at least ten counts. CDR3 DNA sequence: TGTGCCAGCAGTGAAGGGACGGCCGGCTACACCTTC. The encoded protein is CASSEGTAGYTF. The rearrangement uses TRBV2 and TRBJ1-2; D gene uncertain. Germline CDR1 SNHLY, CDR2 FYNNEI. CDR3 length: 12 amino acids. V lost 1 base and J 8 bases, leaving 8 bases between the germline ends.

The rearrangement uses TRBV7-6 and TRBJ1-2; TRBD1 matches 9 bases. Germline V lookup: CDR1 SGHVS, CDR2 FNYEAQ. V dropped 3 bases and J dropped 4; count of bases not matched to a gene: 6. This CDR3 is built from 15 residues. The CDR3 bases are TGTGCCAGCAGCTTCGGGACAGGGTTCGGCTATGGCTACACCTTC. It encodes CASSFGTGFGYGYTF.

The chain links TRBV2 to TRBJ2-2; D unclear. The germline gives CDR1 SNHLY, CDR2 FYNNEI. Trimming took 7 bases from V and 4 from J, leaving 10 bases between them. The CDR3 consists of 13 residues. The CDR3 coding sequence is TGTGCCAGCAAATTAGCAAGCACCGGGGAGCTGTTTTTT. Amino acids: CASKLASTGELFF.

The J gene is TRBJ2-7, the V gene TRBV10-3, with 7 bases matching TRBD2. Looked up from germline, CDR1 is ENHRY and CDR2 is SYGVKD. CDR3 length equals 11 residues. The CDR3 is CAGRGGGEQYF. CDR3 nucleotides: TGTGCTGGGCGTGGGGGGGGCGAGCAGTACTTC.

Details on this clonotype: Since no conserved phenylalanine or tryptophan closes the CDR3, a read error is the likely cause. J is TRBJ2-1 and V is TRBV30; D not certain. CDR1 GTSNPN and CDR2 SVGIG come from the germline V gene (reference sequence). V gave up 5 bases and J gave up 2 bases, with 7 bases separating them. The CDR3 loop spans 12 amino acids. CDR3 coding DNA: TGTGCCTGGGGTTCTACCTACAATGAGCAGTTCTGC. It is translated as CAWGSTYNEQFC.

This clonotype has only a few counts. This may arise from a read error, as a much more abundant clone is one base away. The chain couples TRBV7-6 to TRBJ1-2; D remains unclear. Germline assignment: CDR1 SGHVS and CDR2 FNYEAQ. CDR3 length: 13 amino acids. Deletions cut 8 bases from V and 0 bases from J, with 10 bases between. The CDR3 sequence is CASGPGANYGYTF. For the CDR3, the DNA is TGTGCCAGCGGCCCGGGAGCTAACTATGGCTACACCTTC.

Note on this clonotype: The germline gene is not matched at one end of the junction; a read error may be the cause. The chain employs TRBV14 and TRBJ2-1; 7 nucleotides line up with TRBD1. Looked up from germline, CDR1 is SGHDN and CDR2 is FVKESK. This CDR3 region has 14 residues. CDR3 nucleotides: TGTGCCAGCAGCCCTCTAGAACAGGGGCCGCGGCAGCTCTTC. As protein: CASSPLEQGPRQLF.

CDR3 loop: CASRVKGANTGELFF. The CDR3 DNA follows: TGTGCCAGCAGGGTCAAGGGCGCGAACACCGGGGAGCTGTTTTTT. The V gene is TRBV5-6, the J gene TRBJ2-2; D gene unclear. Germline V lookup: CDR1 SGHDT, CDR2 YYEEEE. Trimming took 5 bases from V and 0 from J, leaving 11 bases between them. The CDR3 runs 15 residues.

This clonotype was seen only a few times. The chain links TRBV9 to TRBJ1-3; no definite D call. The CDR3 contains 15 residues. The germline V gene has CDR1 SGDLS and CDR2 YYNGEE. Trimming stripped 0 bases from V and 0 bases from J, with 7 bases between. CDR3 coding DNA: TGTGCCAGCAGCGTAGACCCGATCTCTGGAAACACCATATATTTT. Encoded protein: CASSVDPISGNTIYF.

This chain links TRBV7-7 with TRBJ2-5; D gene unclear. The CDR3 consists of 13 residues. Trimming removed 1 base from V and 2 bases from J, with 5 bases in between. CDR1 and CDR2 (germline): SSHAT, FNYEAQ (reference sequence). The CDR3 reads CASSLERQETQYF. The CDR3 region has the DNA TGTGCCAGCAGCTTAGAACGTCAAGAGACCCAGTACTTC.

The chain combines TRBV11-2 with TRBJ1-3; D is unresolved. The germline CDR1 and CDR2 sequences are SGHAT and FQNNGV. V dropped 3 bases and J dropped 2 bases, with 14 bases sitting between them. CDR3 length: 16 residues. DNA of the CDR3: TGTGCCAGCAGCTTGGGTCTTCCCGCGGCTGGAAACACCATATATTTT. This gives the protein CASSLGLPAAGNTIYF.

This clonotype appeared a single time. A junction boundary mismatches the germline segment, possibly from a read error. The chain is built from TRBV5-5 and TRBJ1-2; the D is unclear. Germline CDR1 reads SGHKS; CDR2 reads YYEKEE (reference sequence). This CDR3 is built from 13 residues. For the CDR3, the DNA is TGTGCCAGCAGCTTGGCGGCTGGGGATGGCCACACCTTC. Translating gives CASSLAAGDGHTF.

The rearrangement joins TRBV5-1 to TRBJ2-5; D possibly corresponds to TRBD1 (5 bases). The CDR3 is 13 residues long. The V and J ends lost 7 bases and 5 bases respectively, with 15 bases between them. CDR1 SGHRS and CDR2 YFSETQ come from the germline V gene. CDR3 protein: CASVGKNRETQYF. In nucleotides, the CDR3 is TGCGCCAGCGTGGGTAAAAACAGGGAGACCCAGTACTTC. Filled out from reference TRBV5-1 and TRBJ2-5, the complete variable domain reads KAGVTQTPRYLIKTRGQQVTLSCSPISGHRSVSWYQQTPGQGLQFLFEYFSETQRNKGNFPGRFSGRQFSNSRSEMNVSTLELGDSALYLCASVGKNRETQYFGPGTRLLVL.

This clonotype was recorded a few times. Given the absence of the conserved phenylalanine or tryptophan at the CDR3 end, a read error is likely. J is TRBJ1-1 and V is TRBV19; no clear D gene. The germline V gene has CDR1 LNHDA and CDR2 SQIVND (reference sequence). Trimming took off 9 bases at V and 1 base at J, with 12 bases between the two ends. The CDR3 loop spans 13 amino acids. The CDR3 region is CASSSHRNTEAFL. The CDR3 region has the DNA TGTGCCAGCAGTTCCCACAGGAACACTGAAGCTTTCCTT.

The CDR3 is CASSMGQGASGYTF. The DNA for the CDR3 is TGTGCCAGTAGTATGGGACAGGGGGCCTCTGGCTACACCTTC. This chain uses TRBV19 with TRBJ1-2; the match to TRBD1 covers 12 bases. V trimming: 3 bases; J trimming: 7 bases; junction bases outside the gene matches: 3. The germline V gene has CDR1 LNHDA and CDR2 SQIVND (reference sequence). The CDR3 consists of 14 residues.